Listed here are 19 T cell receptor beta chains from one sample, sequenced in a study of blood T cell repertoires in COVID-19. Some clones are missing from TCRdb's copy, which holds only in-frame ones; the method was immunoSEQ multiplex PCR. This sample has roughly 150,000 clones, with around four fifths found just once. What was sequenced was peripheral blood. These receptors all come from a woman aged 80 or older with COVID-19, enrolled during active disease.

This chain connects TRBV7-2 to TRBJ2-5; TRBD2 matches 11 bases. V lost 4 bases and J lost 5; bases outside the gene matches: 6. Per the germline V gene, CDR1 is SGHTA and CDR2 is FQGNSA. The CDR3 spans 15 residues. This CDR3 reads CASSSTSGSWETQYF. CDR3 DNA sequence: TGTGCCAGCAGCTCCACTAGCGGGAGTTGGGAGACCCAGTACTTC.

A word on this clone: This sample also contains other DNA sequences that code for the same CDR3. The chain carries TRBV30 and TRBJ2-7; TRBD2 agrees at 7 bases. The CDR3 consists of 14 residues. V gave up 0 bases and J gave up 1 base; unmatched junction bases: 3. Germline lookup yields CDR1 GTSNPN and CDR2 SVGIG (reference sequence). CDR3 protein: CAWSVGGSSYEQYF. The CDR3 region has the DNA TGTGCCTGGAGTGTGGGGGGGTCTTCCTACGAGCAGTACTTC.

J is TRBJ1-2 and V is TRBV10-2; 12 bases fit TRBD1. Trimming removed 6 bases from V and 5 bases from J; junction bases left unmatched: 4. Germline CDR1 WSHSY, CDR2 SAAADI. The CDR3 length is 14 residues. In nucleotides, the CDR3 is TGCGCCAGCAGGGGACAGGGGGCAATATATGGCTACACCTTC. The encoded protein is CASRGQGAIYGYTF.

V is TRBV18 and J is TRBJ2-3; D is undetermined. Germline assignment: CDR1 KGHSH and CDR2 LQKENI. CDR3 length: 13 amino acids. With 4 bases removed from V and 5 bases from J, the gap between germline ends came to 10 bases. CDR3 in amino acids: CASSLLPGDTQYF. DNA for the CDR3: TGTGCCAGCTCACTCCTACCCGGAGATACGCAGTATTTT.

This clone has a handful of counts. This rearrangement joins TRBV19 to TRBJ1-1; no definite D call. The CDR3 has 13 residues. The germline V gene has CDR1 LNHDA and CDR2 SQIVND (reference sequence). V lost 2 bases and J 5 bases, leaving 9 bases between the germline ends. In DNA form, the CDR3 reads TGTGCCAGTAGTATACAGGTAAAGACTGAAGCTTTCTTT. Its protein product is CASSIQVKTEAFF. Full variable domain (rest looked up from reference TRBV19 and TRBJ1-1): DGGITQSPKYLFRKEGQNVTLSCEQNLNHDAMYWYRQDPGQGLRLIYYSQIVNDFQKGDIAEGYSVSREKKESFPLTVTSAQKNPTAFYLCASSIQVKTEAFFGQGTRLTVV.

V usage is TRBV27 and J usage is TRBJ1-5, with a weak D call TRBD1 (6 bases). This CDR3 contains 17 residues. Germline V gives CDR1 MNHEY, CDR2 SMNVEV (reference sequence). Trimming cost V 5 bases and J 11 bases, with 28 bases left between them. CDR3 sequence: CASSPIFVYYRESSQHF. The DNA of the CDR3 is TGTGCCAGCAGTCCCATTTTTGTTTACTACAGGGAGTCATCCCAGCATTTT.

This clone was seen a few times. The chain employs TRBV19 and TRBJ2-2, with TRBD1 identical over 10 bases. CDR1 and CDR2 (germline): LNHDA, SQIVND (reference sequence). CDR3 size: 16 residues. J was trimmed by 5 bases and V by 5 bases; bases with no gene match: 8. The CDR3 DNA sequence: TGTGCCAGTAGTTTCGGGACAGGGGCTAATACCGGGGAGCTGTTTTTT. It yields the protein CASSFGTGANTGELFF.

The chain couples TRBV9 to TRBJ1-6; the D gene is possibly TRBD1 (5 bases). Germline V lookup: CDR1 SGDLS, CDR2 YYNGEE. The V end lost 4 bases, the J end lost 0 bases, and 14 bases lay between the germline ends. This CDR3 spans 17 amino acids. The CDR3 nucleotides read TGTGCCAGCAGCCGCCTAGGGGCCGGCTCCTATAATTCACCCCTCCACTTT. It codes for CASSRLGAGSYNSPLHF.

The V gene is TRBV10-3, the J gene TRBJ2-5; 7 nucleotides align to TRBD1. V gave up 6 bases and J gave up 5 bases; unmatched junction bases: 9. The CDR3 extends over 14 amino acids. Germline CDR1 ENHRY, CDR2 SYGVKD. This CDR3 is CAISRDRPPETQYF. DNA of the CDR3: TGTGCCATCAGCCGGGACAGACCCCCGGAGACCCAGTACTTC.

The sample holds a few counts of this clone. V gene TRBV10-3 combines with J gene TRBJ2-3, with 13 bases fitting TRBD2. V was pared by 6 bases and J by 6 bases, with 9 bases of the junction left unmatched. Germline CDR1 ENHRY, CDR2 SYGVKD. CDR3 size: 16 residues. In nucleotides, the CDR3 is TGTGCCATCAGGGGACTAGCGGGGAGGGGCATGGATACGCAGTATTTT. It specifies CAIRGLAGRGMDTQYF.

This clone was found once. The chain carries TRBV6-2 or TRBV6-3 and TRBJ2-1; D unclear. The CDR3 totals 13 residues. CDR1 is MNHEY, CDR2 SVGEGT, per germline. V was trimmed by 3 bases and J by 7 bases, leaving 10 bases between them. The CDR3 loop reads CASSYSGSNEQFF. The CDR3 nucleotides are TGTGCCAGCAGTTATTCCGGGTCTAATGAGCAGTTCTTC.

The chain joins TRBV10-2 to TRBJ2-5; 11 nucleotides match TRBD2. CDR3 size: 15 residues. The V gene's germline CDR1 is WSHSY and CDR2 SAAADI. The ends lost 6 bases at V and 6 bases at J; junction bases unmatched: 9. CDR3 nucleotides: TGCGCCAGCAGACCGGGACTAGCGGCCTTACAGACCCAGTACTTC. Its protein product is CASRPGLAALQTQYF.

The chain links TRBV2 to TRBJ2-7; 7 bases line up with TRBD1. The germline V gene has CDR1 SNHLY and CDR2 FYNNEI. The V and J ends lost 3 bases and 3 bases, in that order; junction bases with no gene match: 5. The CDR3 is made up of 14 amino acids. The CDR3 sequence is CASSEGQLVYEQYF. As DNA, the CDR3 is TGTGCCAGCAGTGAGGGACAGCTAGTCTACGAGCAGTACTTC.

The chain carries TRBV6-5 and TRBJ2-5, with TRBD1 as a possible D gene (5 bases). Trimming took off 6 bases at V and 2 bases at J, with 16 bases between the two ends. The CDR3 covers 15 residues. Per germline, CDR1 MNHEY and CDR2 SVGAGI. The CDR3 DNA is TGTGCCAGCAGCCCCGTGGGGCAGGCTCAAGAGACCCAGTACTTC. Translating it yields CASSPVGQAQETQYF.

The CDR3 DNA is TGTGCCAGTAGTGGGACAGGGGGCTGGAGGTCAGATACGCAGTATTTT. Its protein product is CASSGTGGWRSDTQYF. The gene calls are TRBV19 and TRBJ2-3, with TRBD1 matching over 12 bases. This CDR3 is 16 amino acids long. The V gene end was trimmed by 5 bases and the J gene end by 4 bases; junction bases not matched to a gene: 7. Germline loops: CDR1 LNHDA, CDR2 SQIVND (reference sequence).

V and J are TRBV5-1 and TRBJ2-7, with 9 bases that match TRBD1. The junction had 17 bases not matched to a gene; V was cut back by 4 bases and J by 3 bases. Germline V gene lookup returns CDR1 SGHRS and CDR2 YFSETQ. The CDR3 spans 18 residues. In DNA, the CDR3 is TGCGCCAGCAGCCCCCTTAGGGGGACAGGGAGGACCCTCTACGAGCAGTACTTC. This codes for CASSPLRGTGRTLYEQYF.

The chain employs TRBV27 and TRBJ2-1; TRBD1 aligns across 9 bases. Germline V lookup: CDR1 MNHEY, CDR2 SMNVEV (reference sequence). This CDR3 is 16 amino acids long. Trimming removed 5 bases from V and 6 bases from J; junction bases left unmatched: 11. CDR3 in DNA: TGTGCCAGCAGTCCTCTCTGGGACAGGGCGATCAATGAGCAGTTCTTC. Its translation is CASSPLWDRAINEQFF.

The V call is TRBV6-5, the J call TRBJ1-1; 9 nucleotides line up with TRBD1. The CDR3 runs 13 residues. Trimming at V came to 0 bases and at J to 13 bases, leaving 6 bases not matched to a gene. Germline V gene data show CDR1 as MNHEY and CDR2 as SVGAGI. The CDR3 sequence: CASSYSYGQGYFF. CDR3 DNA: TGTGCCAGCAGTTACTCCTATGGACAGGGGTATTTCTTT.

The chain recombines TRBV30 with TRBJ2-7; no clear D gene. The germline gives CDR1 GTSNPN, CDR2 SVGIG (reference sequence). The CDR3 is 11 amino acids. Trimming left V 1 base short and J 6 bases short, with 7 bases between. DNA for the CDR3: TGTGCCTGGAGTGCCTTGGCCGAGCAGTACTTC. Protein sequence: CAWSALAEQYF. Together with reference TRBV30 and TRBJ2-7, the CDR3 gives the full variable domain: SQTIHQWPATLVQPVGSPLSLECTVEGTSNPNLYWYRQAAGRGLQLLFYSVGIGQISSEVPQNLSASRPQDRQFILSSKKLLLSDSGFYLCAWSALAEQYFGPGTRLTVT.